These 4 T cell receptor beta chains share one sample of origin, sequenced in a study of shared clonotypes between healthy human individuals. Profiling relied on immunoSEQ multiplex PCR, and the TCRdb table lists in-frame clones only, not all of them. Of some 1.1 million clones listed, roughly 77% are singletons. The specimen was memory CD4+ T cells from PBMCs. Described subset: CD45RA-negative fraction. These receptors originate from a man aged 18 to 29 in good health. Some clones in this sample may be carry-over from other donors' samples.

A single count supports this clone. The chain is built from TRBV7-9 and TRBJ2-1; 8 nucleotides match TRBD2. The CDR3 length is 14 residues. The trim removed 2 bases at V and 8 bases at J, leaving 5 bases unmatched. Germline CDR1 reads SEHNR; CDR2 reads FQNEAQ (reference sequence). Here the CDR3 reads CASSLISGSDEQFF. The CDR3 DNA reads TGTGCCAGCAGCTTAATCAGCGGGAGCGATGAGCAGTTCTTC.

This clone was found many times. J is TRBJ2-1 and V is TRBV19; possible D gene TRBD2, 5 bases. Trimming stripped 3 bases from V and 10 bases from J, with 13 bases between. Germline V gives CDR1 LNHDA, CDR2 SQIVND (reference sequence). This CDR3 contains 13 residues. Here the CDR3 reads CASSMVSGEEQFF. The CDR3 DNA reads TGTGCCAGTAGTATGGTGAGCGGTGAGGAGCAGTTCTTC.

The rearrangement uses TRBV15 and TRBJ1-4, with TRBD1 as a possible D gene (5 bases). Per the germline V gene, CDR1 is LNHNV and CDR2 is YYDKDF (reference sequence). The CDR3 has 15 residues. Trimming shortened V by 5 bases and J by 5 bases, and 15 bases separated the two germline ends. This CDR3 is CATSRRDRQNEKLFF. DNA for the CDR3: TGTGCCACCAGCCGACGCGACAGACAAAATGAAAAACTGTTTTTT.

With respect to this clone: Germline and junction disagree at one end, which may indicate a read error. This chain links TRBV11-2 with TRBJ1-2; 7 bases line up with TRBD1. The germline V gene has CDR1 SGHAT and CDR2 FQNNGV. The CDR3 contains 13 residues. CDR3: CASSIDRVNGYTF. The CDR3 DNA sequence: TGTGCCAGCAGCATAGACAGGGTAAATGGCTACACCTTC.